The 13 T cell receptor beta chains reported below all come from one sample, sequenced in a study of blood T cell repertoires in COVID-19. TCRdb's copy holds only in-frame clones and misses some; the assay was immunoSEQ multiplex PCR. The sample yields approximately 380,000 clones, more than 75% seen once. The sample was PBMCs or T cells enriched from blood (not recorded which). The receptors come from a woman between 18 and 30 years old who had recovered from COVID-19.

The V call is TRBV6-5, the J call TRBJ1-1; possibly TRBD1 for D (5 bases). Germline CDR1 MNHEY, CDR2 SVGAGI. The CDR3 consists of 15 residues. The V and J ends lost 5 bases and 1 base respectively, with 14 bases between them. For the CDR3, the DNA is TGTGCCAGCAGTATAGGGGCTACAGGGAACACTGAAGCTTTCTTT. It encodes CASSIGATGNTEAFF.

This clone was seen just once. The chain combines TRBV5-4 with TRBJ2-5; 9 bases align to TRBD2. Germline V gene sequence: CDR1 SGHNT, CDR2 YYREEE (reference sequence). V lost 0 bases, J lost 5 bases, and 8 bases stayed unmatched. The CDR3 runs 16 residues. The CDR3 region is CASSLGGSGGYETQYF. CDR3 coding DNA: TGTGCCAGCAGCTTGGGTGGTAGCGGGGGATATGAGACCCAGTACTTC.

This CDR3 is CASERAGWRTGELFF. The DNA for the CDR3 is TGCGCCAGTGAGCGCGCTGGCTGGCGCACCGGGGAGCTGTTTTTT. The chain is built from TRBV5-1 and TRBJ2-2; D is unresolved. This CDR3 contains 15 residues. V lost 8 bases and J 4 bases, leaving 18 bases between the germline ends. CDR1 and CDR2 (germline): SGHRS, YFSETQ.

This clone was seen a few times. The CDR3 spells CASSEDTNQPQHF. CDR3 DNA: TGTGCCAGCAGTGAAGATACAAATCAGCCCCAGCATTTT. The chain has TRBV2 and TRBJ1-5; D gene uncertain. The CDR3 is 13 amino acids. Germline-derived CDR1 and CDR2 are SNHLY and FYNNEI. Deletions cut 1 base from V and 4 bases from J, with 5 bases between.

V gene TRBV4-1 combines with J gene TRBJ1-5, with D possibly matching TRBD1 (5 bases). Germline V lookup: CDR1 MGHRA, CDR2 YSYEKL. The CDR3 spans 14 residues. Trimming shortened V by 4 bases and J by 7 bases, and 14 bases separated the two germline ends. The CDR3 loop is CASSPSRDGQPQHF. DNA for the CDR3: TGCGCCAGCAGCCCGTCCAGGGATGGCCAGCCCCAGCATTTT.

Regarding this clone: Other nucleotide sequences in the sample specify the same CDR3. The chain recombines TRBV27 with TRBJ1-2; 8 bases agree with TRBD1. With 2 bases clipped from V and 5 bases from J, the junction kept 1 base outside the gene matches. The CDR3 has 13 residues. Germline V lookup: CDR1 MNHEY, CDR2 SMNVEV (reference sequence). The CDR3 loop reads CASSLGQGYGYTF. In nucleotides, the CDR3 is TGTGCCAGCAGTTTAGGACAGGGTTATGGCTACACCTTC.

The rearrangement uses TRBV6-1 and TRBJ1-2; 7 positions match TRBD1. Germline values: CDR1 MNHNS, CDR2 SASEGT. CDR3 length equals 14 residues. V was pared by 3 bases and J by 5 bases, with 6 bases of the junction left unmatched. CDR3 amino acids: CASSDTGAAYGYTF. CDR3 DNA: TGTGCCAGCAGTGATACAGGGGCGGCGTATGGCTACACCTTC.

The V and J genes are TRBV5-4 and TRBJ2-1; D perhaps matches TRBD1 (7 bases). Trimming shortened V by 4 bases and J by 0 bases, and 14 bases separated the two germline ends. This CDR3 region has 16 residues. Germline lookup yields CDR1 SGHNT and CDR2 YYREEE (reference sequence). This CDR3 reads CASSGGTAGSYNEQFF. As DNA, the CDR3 is TGTGCCAGCAGCGGAGGGACAGCCGGCTCCTACAATGAGCAGTTCTTC. Using reference TRBV5-4 and TRBJ2-1 for the parts outside the CDR3, the full variable domain is ETGVTQSPTHLIKTRGQQVTLRCSSQSGHNTVSWYQQALGQGPQFIFQYYREEENGRGNFPPRFSGLQFPNYSSELNVNALELDDSALYLCASSGGTAGSYNEQFFGPGTRLTVL.

V is TRBV29-1 and J is TRBJ1-4, with 7 nucleotides matching TRBD1. Germline CDR1 is SQVTM and CDR2 is ANQGSEA. Trimming cost V 7 bases and J 8 bases; bases outside gene matches: 7. The CDR3 has 12 residues. CDR3 DNA: TGCAGCGACCGGGACAGAGGGGAAAAACTGTTTTTT. This sequence encodes CSDRDRGEKLFF.

This clone was detected once. The chain carries TRBV7-9 and TRBJ1-4; 9 bases are shared with TRBD1. The CDR3 runs to 16 residues. Trimming at V came to 1 base and at J to 5 bases, leaving 5 bases not matched to a gene. Germline CDR1 is SEHNR and CDR2 is FQNEAQ (reference sequence). CDR3 amino acids: CASSLDSGQGNEKLFF. The DNA of the CDR3 is TGTGCCAGCAGCTTAGACTCAGGACAGGGGAATGAAAAACTGTTTTTT.

V usage is TRBV9 and J usage is TRBJ2-5, with 11 bases matching TRBD1. Per the germline V gene, CDR1 is SGDLS and CDR2 is YYNGEE. CDR3 length: 14 residues. The J segment lost 5 bases and the V segment lost 3 bases, leaving 3 bases of the junction unmatched. Here the CDR3 reads CASSDRDRGETQYF. CDR3 nucleotides: TGTGCCAGCAGCGACCGGGACAGGGGGGAGACCCAGTACTTC.

V is TRBV11-2 and J is TRBJ1-3; D might be TRBD1 (6 bases). CDR1 is SGHAT and CDR2 is FQNNGV in the germline V gene. The V and J ends lost 5 bases and 0 bases respectively, with 11 bases between them. The CDR3 is 15 amino acids. The CDR3 nucleotides read TGTGCCAGCAGCCCTATGACAGGCTCTGGAAACACCATATATTTT. The encoded protein is CASSPMTGSGNTIYF.

This clone has only a few counts. The CDR3 nucleotides are TGCGCCAGCAGCTCGGACACGTCCTCCTACGAGCAGTACTTC. Its translation is CASSSDTSSYEQYF. The chain recombines TRBV5-1 with TRBJ2-7; maybe TRBD1 (5 bases). With 3 bases removed from V and 0 bases from J, the gap between germline ends came to 10 bases. The germline V gene has CDR1 SGHRS and CDR2 YFSETQ. The CDR3 covers 14 residues.